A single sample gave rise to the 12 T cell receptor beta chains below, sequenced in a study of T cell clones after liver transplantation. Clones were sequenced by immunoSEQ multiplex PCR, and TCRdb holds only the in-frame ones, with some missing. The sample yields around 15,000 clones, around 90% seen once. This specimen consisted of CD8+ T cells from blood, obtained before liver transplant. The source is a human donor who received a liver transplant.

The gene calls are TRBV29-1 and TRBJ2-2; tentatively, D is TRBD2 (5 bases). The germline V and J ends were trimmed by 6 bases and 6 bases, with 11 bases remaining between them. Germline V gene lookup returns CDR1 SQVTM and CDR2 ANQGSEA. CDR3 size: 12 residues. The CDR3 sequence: CSVRSGAGELFF. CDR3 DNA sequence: TGCAGCGTGCGGTCCGGGGCCGGGGAGCTGTTTTTT.

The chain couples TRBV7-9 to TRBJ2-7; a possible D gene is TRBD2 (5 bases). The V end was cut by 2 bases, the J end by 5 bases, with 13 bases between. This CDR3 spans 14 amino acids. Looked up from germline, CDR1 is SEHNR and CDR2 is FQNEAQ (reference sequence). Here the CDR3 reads CASSLPDRGDEQYF. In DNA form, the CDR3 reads TGTGCCAGCAGCTTACCGGATCGGGGTGACGAGCAGTACTTC.

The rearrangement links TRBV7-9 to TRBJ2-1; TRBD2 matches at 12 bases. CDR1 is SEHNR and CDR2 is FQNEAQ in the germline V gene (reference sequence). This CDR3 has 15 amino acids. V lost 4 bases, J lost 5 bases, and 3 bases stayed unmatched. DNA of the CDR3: TGTGCCAGCAGCTCTAGCGGGAGGGGACACAATGAGCAGTTCTTC. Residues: CASSSSGRGHNEQFF.

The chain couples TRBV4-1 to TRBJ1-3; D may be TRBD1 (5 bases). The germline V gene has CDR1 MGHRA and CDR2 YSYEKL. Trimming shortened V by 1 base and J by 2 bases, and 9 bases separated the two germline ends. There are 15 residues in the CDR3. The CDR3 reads CASSQGGGTGNTIYF. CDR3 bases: TGCGCCAGCAGCCAAGGGGGGGGGACTGGAAACACCATATATTTT.

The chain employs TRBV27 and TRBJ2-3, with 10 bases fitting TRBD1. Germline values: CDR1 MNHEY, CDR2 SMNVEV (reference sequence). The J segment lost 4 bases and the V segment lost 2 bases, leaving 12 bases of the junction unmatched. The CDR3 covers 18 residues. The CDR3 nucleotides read TGTGCCAGCAGTTTAAAAGTGGGACAGGGGAGGAGGGCAGATACGCAGTATTTT. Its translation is CASSLKVGQGRRADTQYF.

CDR3: CASSSRTSGSRYEQYF. The CDR3 DNA reads TGTGCCAGCAGTTCAAGGACTAGCGGGAGTAGGTACGAGCAGTACTTC. The chain joins TRBV28 to TRBJ2-7; 13 bases map to TRBD2. CDR1 MDHEN and CDR2 SYDVKM come from the germline V gene. V lost 4 bases to trimming and J lost 4 bases; unmatched junction nucleotides: 7. The CDR3 consists of 16 residues.

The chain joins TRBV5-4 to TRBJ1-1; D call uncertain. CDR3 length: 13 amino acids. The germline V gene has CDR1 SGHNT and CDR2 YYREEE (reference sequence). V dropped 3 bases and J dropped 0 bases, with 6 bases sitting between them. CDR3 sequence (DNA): TGTGCCAGCAGCTCCGTGATGAACACTGAAGCTTTCTTT. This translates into CASSSVMNTEAFF.

CDR3 sequence: CASSLENEQFF. The DNA for the CDR3 is TGTGCCAGCAGCTTAGAGAATGAGCAGTTCTTC. V usage is TRBV13 and J usage is TRBJ2-1, with D unclear. V lost 1 base to trimming and J lost 7 bases, with 2 bases between them. The CDR3 has 11 residues. In germline, CDR1 is PRHDT, CDR2 FYEKMQ (reference sequence).

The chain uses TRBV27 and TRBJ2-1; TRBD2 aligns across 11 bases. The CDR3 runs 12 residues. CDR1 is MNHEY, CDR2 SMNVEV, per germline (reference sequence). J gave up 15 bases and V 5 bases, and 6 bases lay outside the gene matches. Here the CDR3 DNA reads TGTGCCAGCAGTACGGGACTAGCGGATTTGTTCTTC. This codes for CASSTGLADLFF.

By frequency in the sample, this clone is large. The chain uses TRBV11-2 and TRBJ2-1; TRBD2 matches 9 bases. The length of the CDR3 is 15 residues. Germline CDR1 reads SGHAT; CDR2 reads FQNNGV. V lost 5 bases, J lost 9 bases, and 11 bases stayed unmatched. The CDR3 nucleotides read TGTGCCAGCAGCCCTCCTGCGGGAGGGCCTCGTGAGCAGTTCTTC. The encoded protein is CASSPPAGGPREQFF. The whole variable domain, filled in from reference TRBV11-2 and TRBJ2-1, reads EAGVAQSPRYKIIEKRQSVAFWCNPISGHATLYWYQQILGQGPKLLIQFQNNGVVDDSQLPKDRFSAERLKGVDSTLKIQPAKLEDSAVYLCASSPPAGGPREQFFGPGTRLTVL.

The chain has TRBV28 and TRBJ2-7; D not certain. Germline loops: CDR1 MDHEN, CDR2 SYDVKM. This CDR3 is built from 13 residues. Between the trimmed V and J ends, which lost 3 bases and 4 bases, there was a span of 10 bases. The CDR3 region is CASSFFVNYEQYF. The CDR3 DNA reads TGTGCCAGCAGTTTCTTTGTTAATTACGAGCAGTACTTC.

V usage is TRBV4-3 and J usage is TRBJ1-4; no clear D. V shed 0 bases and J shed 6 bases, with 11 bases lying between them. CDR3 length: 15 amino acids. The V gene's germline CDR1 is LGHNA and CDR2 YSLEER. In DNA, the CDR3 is TGCGCCAGCAGCCAAGACGGCGGGATTGATGAAAAACTGTTTTTT. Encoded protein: CASSQDGGIDEKLFF.